Listed below are T cell receptor beta chains from one sample, sequenced in a study of molecular identifiers for immune sequencing clone quantification. TCRdb ran MiXCR on the PCR reads and lists one entry per CDR3 protein. The sample records more than 450,000 distinct CDR3 sequences, 20% to 25% being singletons. Sequencing input: naive CD8+ T cells from blood, with Jurkat cell RNA spiked in. The source is a human donor in good health. Some libraries in this study had Jurkat cell RNA spiked in. Each CDR3 is given with its conserved first and last residue. D genes are given only for firm matches. Rows give clone size only sometimes, using once, few, many, or a class for an expanded clone.

few | TRBJ1-3 | TRBV6-5 | TRBD1 | CASSPTGIGGNTIYF | TGTGCCAGCAGTCCGACAGGGATTGGTGGAAACACCATATATTTT
many | TRBJ2-1 | TRBV6-2/TRBV6-3 | . | CASSSPWRTDNEQFF | TGTGCCAGCAGTTCTCCCTGGCGGACTGACAATGAGCAGTTCTTC
. | TRBJ2-7 | TRBV4-3 | . | CASSQDTSPSYEQYF | TGCGCCAGCAGCCAAGATACTAGTCCCTCCTACGAGCAGTACTTC
few | TRBJ2-2 | TRBV7-9 | . | CASSRKTGGRTGELFF | TGTGCCAGCAGCAGAAAGACAGGAGGGCGCACCGGGGAGCTGTTTTTT
many | TRBJ1-1 | TRBV14 | TRBD1 | CASSFRTGRSTEAFF | TGTGCCAGCAGCTTCCGGACAGGGCGGAGCACTGAAGCTTTCTTT
. | TRBJ2-2 | TRBV12-3/TRBV12-4 | TRBD1 | CASSPGQGVNTGELFF | TGTGCCAGCAGTCCCGGACAGGGGGTGAACACCGGGGAGCTGTTTTTT
. | TRBJ2-1 | TRBV9 | TRBD2 | CASSVVRSGGYYNEQFF | TGTGCCAGCAGCGTAGTTAGAAGCGGGGGTTACTACAATGAGCAGTTCTTC
many | TRBJ2-7 | TRBV19 | . | CASSFPGNEQYF | TGTGCCAGTAGTTTTCCCGGGAACGAGCAGTACTTC
. | TRBJ1-4 | TRBV15 | . | CATGAGGEKLFF | TGTGCCACCGGGGCAGGCGGAGAAAAACTGTTTTTT
few | TRBJ2-7 | TRBV5-5 | . | CASSFGSGTYEQYF | TGTGCCAGCAGCTTCGGTTCAGGGACTTACGAGCAGTACTTC
few | TRBJ2-1 | TRBV28 | TRBD2 | CASTRGLAGHNEQFF | TGTGCCAGCACCCGAGGACTAGCGGGACACAATGAGCAGTTCTTC
. | TRBJ2-4 | TRBV28 | . | CAGSRGNIQYF | TGTGCCGGCAGCCGGGGGAACATTCAGTACTTC
few | TRBJ2-1 | TRBV14 | TRBD2 | CASSQPVEASGRARQEQFF | TGTGCCAGCAGCCAACCCGTGGAGGCCAGCGGGAGGGCCCGTCAAGAGCAGTTCTTC